The rows below give T cell receptor beta chains drawn from one sample of a study of patients and donors after allogeneic stem cell transplantation. TCRdb ran MiXCR on the RT-PCR reads and lists one entry per CDR3 protein. The sample has about 230,000 distinct CDR3 sequences; 12% to 15% are singletons. Sequences were obtained from blood, either unsorted or a sorted T cell fraction (not recorded which). The receptors derive from a human donor who was either an allogeneic HSCT recipient or a stem cell or donor lymphocyte infusion donor (not recorded which). It is not recorded whose cells these are; they may come from a transplant donor. Each CDR3 is given with its conserved first and last residue. The D gene is left open where the match is weak. Not every row has a clone size; where given, it reads once, few, many or a size class.

-,12,TRBJ1-1,TRBV5-5,-,CASSQRNTEAFF,TGTGCCAGCAGCCAACGAAACACTGAAGCTTTCTTT
many,13,TRBJ2-3,TRBV29-1,TRBD2,CSVERGLADTQYF,TGCAGCGTTGAGAGGGGACTAGCAGATACGCAGTATTTT
few,14,TRBJ2-1,TRBV4-1,-,CASSQVRGRNEQFF,TGCGCCAGCAGCCAAGTACGAGGGCGAAATGAGCAGTTCTTC
-,11,TRBJ2-2,TRBV7-3,-,CASSLDGELFF,TGTGCCAGCAGCTTGGACGGGGAGCTGTTTTTT
-,14,TRBJ2-7,TRBV20-1,TRBD2,CSASRGSGGDEQYF,TGCAGTGCTAGTCGGGGAAGTGGGGGGGACGAGCAGTACTTC
-,13,TRBJ2-3,TRBV7-9,-,CASSLAGSYTQYF,TGTGCCAGCAGCTTAGCCGGGAGTTATACGCAGTATTTT
-,15,TRBJ1-1,TRBV19,-,CASSMGVGTNTEAFF,TGTGCCAGTAGTATGGGGGTGGGAACGAACACTGAAGCTTTCTTT
once,16,TRBJ2-5,TRBV6-1,TRBD1,CASTNHHRGRVETQYF,TGTGCCAGCACCAACCACCACAGGGGGCGCGTAGAGACCCAGTACTTC
-,11,TRBJ2-7,TRBV20-1,-,CSARADGEQYF,TGCAGTGCTAGGGCAGATGGGGAGCAGTACTTC
few,14,TRBJ2-2,TRBV29-1,-,CSVDPGGITGELFF,TGCAGCGTTGACCCCGGAGGGATCACCGGGGAGCTGTTTTTT
many,13,TRBJ1-6,TRBV20-1,-,CSARPTGNSPLHF,TGCAGTGCTAGGCCCACCGGGAATTCACCCCTCCACTTT
-,15,TRBJ1-2,TRBV5-1,-,CASSLWGAGNDGYTF,TGCGCCAGCAGCTTGTGGGGGGCTGGCAACGATGGCTACACCTTC
many,12,TRBJ2-1,TRBV2,-,CASSDSNTGQFF,TGTGCCAGCAGCGACAGTAATACAGGGCAGTTCTTC
few,14,TRBJ2-1,TRBV20-1,-,CSATPERALNEQFF,TGCAGTGCTACCCCTGAGAGGGCGCTTAATGAGCAGTTCTTC
many,12,TRBJ1-3,TRBV30,-,CAWSVTGGPIYF,TGTGCCTGGAGTGTTACGGGGGGGCCCATATATTTT
-,15,TRBJ2-7,TRBV3-1,-,CASSQRGGNAYEQYF,TGTGCCAGCAGCCAAAGAGGAGGGAATGCATACGAGCAGTACTTC
few,14,TRBJ1-3,TRBV29-1,-,CSVGGRTSGNTIYF,TGCAGCGTGGGGGGACGGACCTCTGGAAACACCATATATTTT
-,15,TRBJ2-3,TRBV28,TRBD2,CASSFSSGGTDTQYF,TGTGCCAGCAGTTTTTCTAGCGGTGGCACAGATACGCAGTATTTT
many,15,TRBJ2-4,TRBV7-2,-,CASSLGPGAKNIQYF,TGTGCCAGCAGCTTAGGTCCGGGGGCCAAAAACATTCAGTACTTC
-,15,TRBJ2-3,TRBV12-3/TRBV12-4,-,CASTPSVTSPDTQYF,TGTGCCAGCACCCCATCGGTCACCTCCCCAGATACGCAGTATTTT
-,15,TRBJ1-5,TRBV6-2/TRBV6-3,TRBD1,CASSLVGGRNQPQHF,TGTGCCAGCAGTTTGGTAGGGGGCCGCAATCAGCCCCAGCATTTT
-,14,TRBJ2-5,TRBV20-1,-,CSARPPRQGGTQHF,TGCAGTGCTAGACCCCCTCGACAGGGAGGGACCCAGCACTTC
-,11,TRBJ2-1,TRBV20-1,-,CSASYYNEQFF,TGCAGTGCCAGCTACTACAATGAGCAGTTCTTC
many,17,TRBJ2-7,TRBV4-1,TRBD1,CASSQPSPGQGYYEQYF,TGCGCCAGCAGCCAGCCCTCCCCGGGACAGGGGTACTACGAGCAGTACTTC
-,14,TRBJ2-1,TRBV18,-,CASSPRSQGGEQFF,TGTGCCAGCTCGCCGCGATCCCAAGGGGGAGAGCAGTTCTTC
-,16,TRBJ2-2,TRBV6-1,-,CASNGGPGPNTGELFF,TGTGCCAGCAATGGGGGGCCGGGTCCGAACACCGGGGAGCTGTTTTTT
many,15,TRBJ1-1,TRBV6-1,-,CASSGPRAQDTEAFF,TGTGCCAGCAGTGGCCCCAGGGCCCAGGACACTGAAGCTTTCTTT
-,15,TRBJ2-5,TRBV4-3,TRBD1,CASSPTGTDQETQYF,TGCGCCAGCAGCCCTACTGGGACAGATCAAGAGACCCAGTACTTC
few,13,TRBJ1-2,TRBV5-4,TRBD1,CASSLTGGNGYTF,TGTGCCAGCAGCTTGACAGGGGGGAATGGCTACACCTTC
-,14,TRBJ2-7,TRBV5-1,TRBD2,CASSSTSSSYEQYF,TGCGCCAGCAGCTCGACTAGCAGCTCCTACGAGCAGTACTTC
few,13,TRBJ2-3,TRBV6-1,-,CASSPALGDTQYF,TGTGCCAGCAGCCCAGCACTTGGAGATACGCAGTATTTT
few,16,TRBJ1-1,TRBV20-1,TRBD1,CSARGSSTGYGTEAFF,TGCAGTGCTAGAGGATCCTCGACAGGGTACGGCACTGAAGCTTTCTTT
many,14,TRBJ2-2,TRBV5-1,-,CASNSLANTGELFF,TGCGCCAGCAACTCCCTCGCGAACACCGGGGAGCTGTTTTTT
-,14,TRBJ2-7,TRBV2,-,CASSEAEVSYEQYF,TGTGCCAGCAGTGAAGCAGAAGTCTCCTACGAGCAGTACTTC
many,14,TRBJ2-2,TRBV6-1,-,CASSEWQNTGELFF,TGTGCCAGCAGTGAGTGGCAGAACACCGGGGAGCTGTTTTTT
many,13,TRBJ1-1,TRBV5-6,-,CASSPTGYTEAFF,TGTGCCAGCAGCCCAACAGGGTACACTGAAGCTTTCTTT
-,14,TRBJ1-1,TRBV6-5,-,CASSYTGREPEAFF,TGTGCCAGCAGTTACACGGGGCGGGAGCCTGAAGCTTTCTTT
few,16,TRBJ2-3,TRBV20-1,TRBD2,CSAGPGLAEVTDTQYF,TGCAGTGCTGGACCGGGACTAGCGGAGGTCACAGATACGCAGTATTTT
few,15,TRBJ2-2,TRBV12-3/TRBV12-4,TRBD2,CASTGWSGKHGELFF,TGTGCCAGCACCGGTTGGAGCGGGAAACACGGGGAGCTGTTTTTT
-,12,TRBJ2-2,TRBV2,-,CASRTGREELFF,TGTGCCAGCAGGACCGGTAGGGAGGAGCTGTTTTTT
many,15,TRBJ1-1,TRBV12-3/TRBV12-4,TRBD1,CASSPRGGQGSEAFF,TGTGCCAGCAGTCCGCGGGGGGGACAGGGAAGCGAAGCTTTCTTT
few,15,TRBJ1-5,TRBV7-2,-,CASSLDGGQGQPQHF,TGTGCCAGCAGCTTAGATGGGGGGCAAGGTCAGCCCCAGCATTTT
-,13,TRBJ1-2,TRBV6-1,-,CASSGTVNYGYTF,TGTGCCAGCAGTGGGACGGTTAACTATGGCTACACCTTC
few,15,TRBJ2-1,TRBV6-5,-,CASSYTGPGSDEQFF,TGTGCCAGCAGTTACACAGGTCCCGGCTCCGATGAGCAGTTCTTC
few,15,TRBJ2-3,TRBV19,TRBD2,CASSLGLARTDTQYF,TGTGCCAGTAGTCTCGGACTAGCGCGCACAGATACGCAGTATTTT
many,17,TRBJ1-4,TRBV4-3,TRBD1,CASSQVVVDRGNEKLFF,TGCGCCAGCAGCCAAGTGGTAGTGGACAGGGGAAATGAAAAACTGTTTTTT
few,15,TRBJ2-7,TRBV4-2,TRBD1,CASSQDPGQGYEQYF,TGTGCCAGCAGCCAAGATCCGGGACAGGGTTACGAGCAGTACTTC
-,16,TRBJ2-5,TRBV5-1,TRBD2,CASSLVLAGRQETQYF,TGCGCCAGCAGCTTGGTACTAGCGGGCCGTCAAGAGACCCAGTACTTC
-,13,TRBJ2-3,TRBV30,-,CAWSVDSTTTQYF,TGTGCCTGGAGTGTAGATAGCACCACTACGCAGTATTTT
-,14,TRBJ2-3,TRBV12-3/TRBV12-4,-,CASSRVASTDTQYF,TGTGCCAGCAGTCGGGTAGCTAGCACAGATACGCAGTATTTT
few,14,TRBJ1-2,TRBV6-1,TRBD1,CASCPRDSNYGYTF,TGTGCCAGTTGCCCCCGGGACAGTAACTATGGCTACACCTTC